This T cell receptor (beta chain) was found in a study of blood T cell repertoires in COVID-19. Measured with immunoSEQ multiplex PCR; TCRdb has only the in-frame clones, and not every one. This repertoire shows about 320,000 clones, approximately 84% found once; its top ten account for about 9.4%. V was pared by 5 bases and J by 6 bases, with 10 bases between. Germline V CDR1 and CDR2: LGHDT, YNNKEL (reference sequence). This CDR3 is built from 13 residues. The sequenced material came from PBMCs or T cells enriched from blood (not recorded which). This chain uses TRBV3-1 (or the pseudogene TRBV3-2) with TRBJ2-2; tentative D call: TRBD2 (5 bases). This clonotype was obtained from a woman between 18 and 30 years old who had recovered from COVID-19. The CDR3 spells CASSRTSSGELFF. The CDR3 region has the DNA TGTGCCAGCAGCAGGACTTCCTCCGGGGAGCTGTTTTTT.